These 17 T cell receptor beta chains were sequenced from one sample in a study of cytomegalovirus exposure and HLA in healthy donors. Primers included in the PCR were 60 Vbeta and 13 Jbeta primers. Repertoires were generated with immunoSEQ multiplex PCR, while TCRdb's copy carries only in-frame clones and drops some. The sample table includes 200,000 to 250,000 clones. The sample comprised PBMCs. All receptors derive from a woman in her 30s in good health and CMV-seropositive.

The chain combines TRBV10-3 with TRBJ1-2; TRBD1 matches at 12 bases. CDR1 is ENHRY and CDR2 is SYGVKD in the germline V gene. The trim removed 5 bases at V and 8 bases at J, leaving 6 bases unmatched. This CDR3 is built from 14 residues. CDR3: CAISPGTGGRGYTF. DNA of the CDR3: TGTGCCATCAGTCCCGGGACAGGGGGCCGGGGCTACACCTTC.

The chain recombines TRBV28 with TRBJ2-3; possibly TRBD1 for D (10 bases). Germline values: CDR1 MDHEN, CDR2 SYDVKM. V gave up 5 bases and J gave up 0 bases, with 27 bases separating them. This CDR3 comprises 20 residues. CDR3 region: CASSTWTGGLTSGSTDTQYF. The CDR3 nucleotides are TGTGCCAGCAGTACGTGGACAGGGGGTTTAACTAGCGGGAGCACAGATACGCAGTATTTT.

The gene calls are TRBV6-5 and TRBJ1-1, with TRBD1 as a possible D gene (5 bases). This CDR3 contains 14 residues. Germline V gene data show CDR1 as MNHEY and CDR2 as SVGAGI. Trimming took off 7 bases at V and 5 bases at J, with 17 bases between the two ends. The CDR3 nucleotides are TGTGCCAGCACCCAAGTGGGGGGGAGAACTGAAGCTTTCTTT. Its protein is CASTQVGGRTEAFF.

The rearrangement links TRBV18 to TRBJ2-7; tentatively, D is TRBD1 (6 bases). V was cut by 4 bases and J by 2 bases, with 21 bases left in between. The CDR3 is 17 amino acids. Germline CDR1 is KGHSH and CDR2 is LQKENI. CDR3 region: CASSRTPDSLLAYEQYF. DNA for the CDR3: TGTGCCAGCTCACGGACCCCGGACAGCTTATTAGCCTACGAGCAGTACTTC.

The chain recombines TRBV2 with TRBJ1-2; the match to TRBD1 covers 8 bases. The germline V gene has CDR1 SNHLY and CDR2 FYNNEI. Trimming took 6 bases from V and 0 from J; bases not matched to a gene: 3. CDR3 length: 14 amino acids. CDR3 loop: CASRGTGSNYGYTF. In nucleotides, the CDR3 is TGTGCCAGCAGGGGGACAGGATCTAACTATGGCTACACCTTC.

This rearrangement joins TRBV19 to TRBJ1-2, with D unresolved. Per the germline V gene, CDR1 is LNHDA and CDR2 is SQIVND (reference sequence). The V end lost 5 bases, the J end lost 6 bases, and 31 bases lay between the germline ends. CDR3 length: 19 residues. CDR3 DNA sequence: TGTGCCAGTAGTTCCATGCGGGGAGATCCGTCCGTGGTTACTCATGGCTACACCTTC. Translated: CASSSMRGDPSVVTHGYTF.

The rearrangement links TRBV29-1 to TRBJ2-1, with a tentative D call TRBD2 (5 bases). CDR1 and CDR2 from the germline V gene are SQVTM and ANQGSEA. The CDR3 extends over 14 amino acids. V shed 4 bases and J shed 1 base, with 11 bases lying between them. The CDR3 spells CSVVRRDSYNEQFF. The CDR3 DNA reads as TGCAGCGTTGTCCGTCGGGATTCCTACAATGAGCAGTTCTTC.

The V gene is TRBV5-6, the J gene TRBJ1-1; a possible D gene is TRBD1 (5 bases). V lost 2 bases and J lost 1, with 6 bases in between. CDR1 is SGHDT and CDR2 is YYEEEE in the germline V gene. This CDR3 region has 13 residues. The CDR3 is CASSLGANTEAFF. CDR3 coding DNA: TGTGCCAGCAGCTTAGGGGCGAACACTGAAGCTTTCTTT.

The chain joins TRBV6-5 to TRBJ1-1; weak D call: TRBD1 (6 bases). The CDR3 covers 15 residues. The V and J ends lost 2 bases and 3 bases respectively, with 13 bases between them. CDR1 and CDR2 from the germline V gene are MNHEY and SVGAGI. The CDR3 region has the DNA TGTGCCAGCAGTTACGGAGGACAGTCTTACACTGAAGCTTTCTTT. This encodes CASSYGGQSYTEAFF.

The V and J genes are TRBV27 and TRBJ1-1, with 8 bases matching TRBD1. Germline trimming cut 3 bases from V and 5 bases from J; bases unmatched to any gene: 8. The CDR3 has 15 residues. The V gene's germline CDR1 is MNHEY and CDR2 SMNVEV (reference sequence). CDR3 nucleotides: TGTGCCAGCAGTTTTTCTCAGGGGGCTCTAACTGAAGCTTTCTTT. Amino acid sequence: CASSFSQGALTEAFF.

This chain connects TRBV5-1 to TRBJ2-3, with 12 bases lining up with TRBD2. The CDR3 is made up of 17 amino acids. The V segment lost 2 bases and the J segment 2 bases; nucleotides outside the gene matches: 6. The germline V gene encodes CDR1 SGHRS and CDR2 YFSETQ. CDR3 nucleotide sequence: TGCGCCAGCAGCTTTAGCACTAGCGGGGGGCCCACAGATACGCAGTATTTT. Amino acids: CASSFSTSGGPTDTQYF.

The chain couples TRBV6-1 to TRBJ2-6; 8 bases are shared with TRBD1. The CDR3 totals 17 residues. The germline gives CDR1 MNHNS, CDR2 SASEGT. V gave up 4 bases and J gave up 0 bases; unmatched junction bases: 5. The CDR3 sequence is CASSGTGWVSGANVLTF. The CDR3 nucleotides read TGTGCCAGCAGTGGGACAGGGTGGGTCTCTGGGGCCAACGTCCTGACTTTC.

The V call is TRBV19, the J call TRBJ1-1; D call uncertain. CDR3 length equals 14 residues. Per germline, CDR1 LNHDA and CDR2 SQIVND (reference sequence). V shed 8 bases and J shed 5 bases, with 18 bases lying between them. CDR3 bases: TGTGCCAGTGGGTCTGAGGAGGGAGGGACTGAAGCTTTCTTT. Translating gives CASGSEEGGTEAFF.

The CDR3 spells CASSLQQGTNTEAFF. The CDR3 nucleotides are TGCGCCAGCAGCTTGCAGCAGGGGACGAACACTGAAGCTTTCTTT. The chain couples TRBV5-1 to TRBJ1-1, with D perhaps matching TRBD1 (6 bases). Germline V gives CDR1 SGHRS, CDR2 YFSETQ. The length of the CDR3 is 15 residues. Trimming left V 1 base short and J 1 base short, with 11 bases between.

The V gene is TRBV11-3, the J gene TRBJ1-3; D remains ambiguous. This CDR3 spans 13 amino acids. In germline, CDR1 is SGHNT, CDR2 YENEEA. Trimming removed 5 bases at V and 4 bases at J, with 9 bases between. This chain's CDR3 is CASSLRGGNTIYF. Written as DNA, the CDR3 is TGTGCCAGCAGCCTTAGAGGAGGAAACACCATATATTTT.

The genes are TRBV29-1 and TRBJ2-7, with D perhaps TRBD1 (6 bases). Germline CDR1 reads SQVTM; CDR2 reads ANQGSEA. The V and J ends lost 5 bases and 2 bases respectively, with 10 bases between them. The CDR3 length is 12 residues. The chain's CDR3 is CSVSGATYEQYF. The CDR3 bases are TGCAGCGTTTCAGGGGCTACCTACGAGCAGTACTTC.

The V and J genes are TRBV11-2 and TRBJ2-7; TRBD1 agrees at 9 bases. Germline CDR1 and CDR2: SGHAT and FQNNGV. After removal of 5 bases from V and 2 bases from J, the junction contained 4 bases not matched to a gene. This CDR3 comprises 14 residues. This chain's CDR3 is CASSPRQGAYEQYF. The CDR3 DNA reads as TGTGCCAGCAGCCCCAGACAGGGGGCCTACGAGCAGTACTTC. Combining the CDR3 with reference TRBV11-2 and TRBJ2-7 gives the whole variable domain EAGVAQSPRYKIIEKRQSVAFWCNPISGHATLYWYQQILGQGPKLLIQFQNNGVVDDSQLPKDRFSAERLKGVDSTLKIQPAKLEDSAVYLCASSPRQGAYEQYFGPGTRLTVT.